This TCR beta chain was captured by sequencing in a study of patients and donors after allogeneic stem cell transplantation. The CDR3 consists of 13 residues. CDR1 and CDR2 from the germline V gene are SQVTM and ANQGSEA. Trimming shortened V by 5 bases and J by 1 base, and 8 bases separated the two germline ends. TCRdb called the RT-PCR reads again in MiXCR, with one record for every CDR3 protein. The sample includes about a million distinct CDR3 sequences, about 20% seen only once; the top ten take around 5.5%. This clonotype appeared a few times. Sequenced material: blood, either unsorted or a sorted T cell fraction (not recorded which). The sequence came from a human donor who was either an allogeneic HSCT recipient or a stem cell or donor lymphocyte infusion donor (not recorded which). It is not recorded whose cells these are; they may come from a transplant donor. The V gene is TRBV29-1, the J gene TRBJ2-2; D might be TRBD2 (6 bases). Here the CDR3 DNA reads TGCAGCGTTCGGGACTTGAACACCGGGGAGCTGTTTTTT. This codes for CSVRDLNTGELFF.